A single T cell receptor (beta chain) is shown here with its context. Its antigen is currently unknown. This record comes from a study of OX40 agonist ivuxolimab in advanced cancers. On the study more broadly: Treatment of patients was with ivuxolimab, an agonistic anti-OX40 (CD134) antibody. The dose-escalation cohort was approximately 85% male, with a mean age of about 56 years, ranging about 23 to 90.

The V gene end was trimmed by 0 bases and the J gene end by 12 bases; junction bases not matched to a gene: 7. The CDR3 runs 15 residues. The germline gives CDR1 MNHNS, CDR2 SASEGT. Study results and caveats: CD8+ T cells averaged more expanded clones than CD4+.

Repertoires were generated with immunoSEQ multiplex PCR, while TCRdb's copy carries only in-frame clones and drops some. The top ten clones hold just over 2.5% of a sample with tens of thousands of clones, approximately 86% of them seen once. This TCR derives from an adult with an advanced solid tumor such as melanoma, head and neck, liver or kidney cancer. The sample here was CD4+ or CD8+ T cells sorted from blood, taken in a trial of the OX40 agonist ivuxolimab. The chain links TRBV6-1 to TRBJ1-4; 10 bases match TRBD1. CDR3 amino acids: CASSEAWDRGNELFF. The DNA of the CDR3 is TGTGCCAGCAGTGAAGCCTGGGACAGGGGTAATGAACTGTTTTTT.